This T cell receptor beta chain was obtained from a study of Graves' ophthalmopathy and Graves' hyperthyroidism. Study-level results: The blood repertoire also included most expanded thyroid clonotypes above 0.001 frequency.

This clonotype has just one count. Antigen specificity is unknown. The germline V and J ends were trimmed by 10 bases and 2 bases, with 9 bases remaining between them. The CDR3 consists of 11 residues. Germline CDR1 reads SGHTA; CDR2 reads FQGNSA. The hyperthyroidism patients had a new diagnosis of under 2 months' duration and were aged 18 to 65. Enrollment excluded any patients with other autoimmune diseases, uncontrolled infections, pregnancy or lactation. Diagnostic conclusions were grounded in clinical symptoms, serum thyroxine, TRAb, thyroid ultrasound and orbital computed tomography. The authors amplified TCR beta CDR3 regions, and they did so from RNA transcripts for repertoire sequencing. RT-PCR in the first round used HTBI primers; a second-round multiplex PCR followed. TCRdb re-called the multiplex PCR reads through MiXCR, storing one row per CDR3 protein. Counted here are 500,000 to 700,000 distinct CDR3 sequences, under 45% occurring once; the ten biggest clones make up 3.5% to 5%.

This TCR was sampled from an adult man with Graves' hyperthyroidism. Material for sequencing was peripheral blood or thyroid tissue (not recorded which). The chain carries TRBV7-2 and TRBJ2-7, with D unclear. This CDR3 is CATGRTYEQYF. The DNA for the CDR3 is TGTGCCACCGGCCGGACCTACGAGCAGTACTTC.